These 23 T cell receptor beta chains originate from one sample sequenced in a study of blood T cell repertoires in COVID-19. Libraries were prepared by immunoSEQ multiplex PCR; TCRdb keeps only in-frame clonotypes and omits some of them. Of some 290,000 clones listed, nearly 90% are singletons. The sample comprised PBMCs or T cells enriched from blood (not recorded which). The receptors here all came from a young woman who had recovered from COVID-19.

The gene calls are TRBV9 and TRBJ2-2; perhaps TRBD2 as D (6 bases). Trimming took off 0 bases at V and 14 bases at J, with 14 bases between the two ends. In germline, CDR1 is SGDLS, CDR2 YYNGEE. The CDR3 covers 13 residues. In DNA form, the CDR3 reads TGTGCCAGCAGCGTAGCTGGGTGGACTAAACTGTTTTTT. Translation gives CASSVAGWTKLFF.

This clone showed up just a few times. In DNA form, the CDR3 reads TGTGCCAGCAGCCTCACGGACAGCGGGGTAAGGGAGCAGTACTTC. This sequence encodes CASSLTDSGVREQYF. The V call is TRBV27, the J call TRBJ2-7, with a possible D match to TRBD2 (7 bases). V lost 6 bases, J lost 7 bases, and 22 bases lay in between. The CDR3 length is 15 residues. The germline gives CDR1 MNHEY, CDR2 SMNVEV (reference sequence).

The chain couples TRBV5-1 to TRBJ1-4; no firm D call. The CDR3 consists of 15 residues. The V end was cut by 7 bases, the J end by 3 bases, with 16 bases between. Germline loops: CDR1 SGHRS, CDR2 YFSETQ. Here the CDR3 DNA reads TGCGCCAGCTGCGAAAACCCCTCCGCTAATGAAAAACTGTTTTTT. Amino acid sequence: CASCENPSANEKLFF.

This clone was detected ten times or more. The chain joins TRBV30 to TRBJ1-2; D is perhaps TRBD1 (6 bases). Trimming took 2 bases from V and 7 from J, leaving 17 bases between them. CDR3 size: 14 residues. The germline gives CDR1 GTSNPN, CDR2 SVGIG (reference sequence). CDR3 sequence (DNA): TGTGCCTGGAGTCTACTACAGGGAGTAGGTGGCTACACCTTC. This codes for CAWSLLQGVGGYTF.

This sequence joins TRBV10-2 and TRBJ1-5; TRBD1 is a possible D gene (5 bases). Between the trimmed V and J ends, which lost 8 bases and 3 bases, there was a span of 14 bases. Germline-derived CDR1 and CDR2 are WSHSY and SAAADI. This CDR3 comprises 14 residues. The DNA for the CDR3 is TGCGCCAGCGGAGACAGAGATCTCAATCAGCCCCAGCATTTT. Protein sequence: CASGDRDLNQPQHF.

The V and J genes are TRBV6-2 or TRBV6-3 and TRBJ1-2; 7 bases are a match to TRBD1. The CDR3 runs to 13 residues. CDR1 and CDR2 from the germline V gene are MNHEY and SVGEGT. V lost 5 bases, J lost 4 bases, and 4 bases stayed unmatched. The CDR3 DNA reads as TGTGCCAGCAGTGGACAGGATATCTATGGCTACACCTTC. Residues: CASSGQDIYGYTF.

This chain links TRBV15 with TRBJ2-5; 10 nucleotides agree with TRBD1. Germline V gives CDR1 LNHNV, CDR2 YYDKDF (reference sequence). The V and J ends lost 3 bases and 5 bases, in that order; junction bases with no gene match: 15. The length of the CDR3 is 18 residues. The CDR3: CATSRVSAGTGVGETQYF. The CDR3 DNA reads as TGTGCCACCAGCAGGGTCTCCGCAGGGACAGGGGTAGGGGAGACCCAGTACTTC. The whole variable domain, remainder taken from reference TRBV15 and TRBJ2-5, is DAMVIQNPRYQVTQFGKPVTLSCSQTLNHNVMYWYQQKSSQAPKLLFHYYDKDFNNEADTPDNFQSRRPNTSFCFLDIRSPGLGDTAMYLCATSRVSAGTGVGETQYFGPGTRLLVL.

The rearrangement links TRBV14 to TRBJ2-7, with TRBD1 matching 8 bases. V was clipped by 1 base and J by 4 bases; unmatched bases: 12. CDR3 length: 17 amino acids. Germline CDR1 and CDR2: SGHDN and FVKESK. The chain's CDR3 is CASSQASQDRVGYEQYF. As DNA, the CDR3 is TGTGCCAGCAGCCAAGCAAGCCAGGACAGGGTTGGTTACGAGCAGTACTTC.

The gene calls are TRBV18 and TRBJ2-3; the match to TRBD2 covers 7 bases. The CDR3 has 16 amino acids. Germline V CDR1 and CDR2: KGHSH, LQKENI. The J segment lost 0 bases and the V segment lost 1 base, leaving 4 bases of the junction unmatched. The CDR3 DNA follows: TGTGCCAGCTCACCACAGGGAGGGTCTAGCACAGATACGCAGTATTTT. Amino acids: CASSPQGGSSTDTQYF.

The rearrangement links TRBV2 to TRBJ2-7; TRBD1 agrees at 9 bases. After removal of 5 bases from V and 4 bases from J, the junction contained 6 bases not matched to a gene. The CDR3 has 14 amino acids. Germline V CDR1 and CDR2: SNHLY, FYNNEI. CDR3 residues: CASSPTGGGYEQYF. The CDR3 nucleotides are TGTGCCAGCAGTCCCACAGGGGGCGGGTACGAGCAGTACTTC.

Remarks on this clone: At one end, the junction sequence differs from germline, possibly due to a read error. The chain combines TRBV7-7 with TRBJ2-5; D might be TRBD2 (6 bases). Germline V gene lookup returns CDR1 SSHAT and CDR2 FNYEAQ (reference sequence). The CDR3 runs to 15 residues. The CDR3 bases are TGTGCTAGCAGCTTTATCCTCGGGAGACAAGAGACCCAGTACTTC. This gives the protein CASSFILGRQETQYF.

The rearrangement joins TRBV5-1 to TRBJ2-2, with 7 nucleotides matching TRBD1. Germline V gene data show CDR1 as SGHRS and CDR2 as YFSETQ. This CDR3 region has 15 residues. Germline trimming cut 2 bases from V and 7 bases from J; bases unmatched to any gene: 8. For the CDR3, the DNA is TGCGCCAGCAGCTTAGGGACAGAAGGGGTCGGGGAGCTGTTTTTT. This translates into CASSLGTEGVGELFF.

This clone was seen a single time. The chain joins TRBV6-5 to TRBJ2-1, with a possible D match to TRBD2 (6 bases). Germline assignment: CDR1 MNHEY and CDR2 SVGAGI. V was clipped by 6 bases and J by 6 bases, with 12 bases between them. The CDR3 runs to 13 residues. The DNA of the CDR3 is TGTGCCAGCAGCCCGGAGGGACCCAATGAGCAGTTCTTC. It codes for CASSPEGPNEQFF.

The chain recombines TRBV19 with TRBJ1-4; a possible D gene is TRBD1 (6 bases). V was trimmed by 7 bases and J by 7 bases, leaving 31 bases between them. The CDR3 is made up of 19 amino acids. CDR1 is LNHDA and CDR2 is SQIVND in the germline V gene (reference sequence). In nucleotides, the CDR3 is TGTGCCAGTACCCTCAGGGGTCAGGAACGCGGCATTAATGGTGAAAAACTGTTTTTT. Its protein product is CASTLRGQERGINGEKLFF.

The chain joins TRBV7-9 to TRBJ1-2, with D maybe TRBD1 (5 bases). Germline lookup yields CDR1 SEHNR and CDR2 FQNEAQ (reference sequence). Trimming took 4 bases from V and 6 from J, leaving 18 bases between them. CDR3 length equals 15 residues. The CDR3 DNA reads TGTGCCAGCAGCTCCCCTTCGTGGGGCGAGGATGGCTACACCTTC. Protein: CASSSPSWGEDGYTF. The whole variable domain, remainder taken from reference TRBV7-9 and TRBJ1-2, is DTGVSQNPRHKITKRGQNVTFRCDPISEHNRLYWYRQTLGQGPEFLTYFQNEAQLEKSRLLSDRFSAERPKGSFSTLEIQRTEQGDSAMYLCASSSPSWGEDGYTFGSGTRLTVV.

The CDR3 is CASSLGDYNTDTQYF. The CDR3 nucleotides are TGTGCCAGCAGCCTGGGGGACTACAACACAGATACGCAGTATTTT. This chain uses TRBV11-2 with TRBJ2-3; TRBD2 aligns across 7 bases. This CDR3 comprises 15 residues. V trimming: 5 bases; J trimming: 2 bases; junction bases outside the gene matches: 7. In germline, CDR1 is SGHAT, CDR2 FQNNGV.

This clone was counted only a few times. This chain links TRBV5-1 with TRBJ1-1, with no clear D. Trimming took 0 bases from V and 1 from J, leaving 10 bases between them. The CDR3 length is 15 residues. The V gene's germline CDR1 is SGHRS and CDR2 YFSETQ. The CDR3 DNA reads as TGCGCCAGCAGCTTGGTCGAGGGCTCGAACACTGAAGCTTTCTTT. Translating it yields CASSLVEGSNTEAFF.

The CDR3 region has the DNA TGTGCCACTATTTCGGGGGGGATAGACTATGGCTACACCTTC. It translates to CATISGGIDYGYTF. The chain couples TRBV6-5 to TRBJ1-2, with D perhaps matching TRBD1 (5 bases). V gave up 10 bases and J gave up 3 bases, with 18 bases separating them. From germline, CDR1 is MNHEY and CDR2 SVGAGI. CDR3 size: 14 residues.

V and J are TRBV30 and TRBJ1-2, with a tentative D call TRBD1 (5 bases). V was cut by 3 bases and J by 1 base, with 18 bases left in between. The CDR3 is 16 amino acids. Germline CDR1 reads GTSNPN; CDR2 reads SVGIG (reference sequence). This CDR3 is CAWRDPWIGVNYGYTF. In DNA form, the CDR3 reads TGTGCCTGGAGGGACCCGTGGATAGGGGTTAACTATGGCTACACCTTC.

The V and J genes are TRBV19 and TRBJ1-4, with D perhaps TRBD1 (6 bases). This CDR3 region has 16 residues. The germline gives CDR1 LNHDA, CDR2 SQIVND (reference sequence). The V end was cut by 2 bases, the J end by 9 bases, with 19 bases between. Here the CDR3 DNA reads TGTGCCAGTAGTATACGGACAGAAACTAAGGGGAAAAAACTGTTTTTT. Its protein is CASSIRTETKGKKLFF.

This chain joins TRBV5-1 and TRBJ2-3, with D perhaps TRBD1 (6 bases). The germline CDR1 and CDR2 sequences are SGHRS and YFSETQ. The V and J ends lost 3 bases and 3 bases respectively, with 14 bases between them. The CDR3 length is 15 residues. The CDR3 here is CASSYTGMWTDTQYF. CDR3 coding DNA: TGCGCCAGCAGCTATACAGGGATGTGGACAGATACGCAGTATTTT.

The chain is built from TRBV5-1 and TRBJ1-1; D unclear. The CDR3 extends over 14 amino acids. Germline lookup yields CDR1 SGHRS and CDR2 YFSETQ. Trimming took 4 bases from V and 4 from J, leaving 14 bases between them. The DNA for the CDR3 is TGCGCCAGCAGCACGTCGGGAATTGGCACTGAAGCTTTCTTT. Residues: CASSTSGIGTEAFF.

The CDR3 DNA sequence: TGTGCCAGCAGCTTGGGCACAGTAAATGAAAAACTGTTTTTT. This gives the protein CASSLGTVNEKLFF. V is TRBV7-9 and J is TRBJ1-4; D ambiguous. Germline values: CDR1 SEHNR, CDR2 FQNEAQ (reference sequence). The CDR3 is 14 residues long. Trimming stripped 3 bases from V and 5 bases from J, with 10 bases between.